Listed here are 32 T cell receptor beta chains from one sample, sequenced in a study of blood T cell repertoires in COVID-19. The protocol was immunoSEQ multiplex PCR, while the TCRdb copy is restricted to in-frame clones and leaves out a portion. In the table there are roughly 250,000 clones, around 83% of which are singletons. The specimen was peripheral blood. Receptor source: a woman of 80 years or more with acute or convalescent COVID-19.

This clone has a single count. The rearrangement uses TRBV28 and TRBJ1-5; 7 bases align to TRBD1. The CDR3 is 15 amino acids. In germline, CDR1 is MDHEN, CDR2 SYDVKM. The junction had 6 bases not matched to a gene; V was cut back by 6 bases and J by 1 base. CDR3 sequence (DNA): TGTGCCAGCAGCCCAGGGGGAGGAAGCAATCAGCCCCAGCATTTT. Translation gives CASSPGGGSNQPQHF. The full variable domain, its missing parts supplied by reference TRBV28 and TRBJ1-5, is DVKVTQSSRYLVKRTGEKVFLECVQDMDHENMFWYRQDPGLGLRLIYFSYDVKMKEKGDIPEGYSVSREKKERFSLILESASTNQTSMYLCASSPGGGSNQPQHFGDGTRLSIL.

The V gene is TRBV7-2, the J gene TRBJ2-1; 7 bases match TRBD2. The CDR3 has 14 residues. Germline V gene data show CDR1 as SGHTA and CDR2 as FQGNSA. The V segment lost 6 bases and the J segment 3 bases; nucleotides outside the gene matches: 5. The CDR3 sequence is CASRTGGIYNEQFF. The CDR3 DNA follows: TGTGCCAGCAGGACCGGGGGGATCTACAATGAGCAGTTCTTC.

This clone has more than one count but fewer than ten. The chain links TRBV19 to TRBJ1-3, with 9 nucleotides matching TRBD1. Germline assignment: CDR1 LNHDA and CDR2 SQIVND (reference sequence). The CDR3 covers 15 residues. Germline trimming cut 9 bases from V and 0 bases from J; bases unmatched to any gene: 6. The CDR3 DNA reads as TGTGCCAGCAGGACAGGGGCATTCTCTGGAAACACCATATATTTT. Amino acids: CASRTGAFSGNTIYF.

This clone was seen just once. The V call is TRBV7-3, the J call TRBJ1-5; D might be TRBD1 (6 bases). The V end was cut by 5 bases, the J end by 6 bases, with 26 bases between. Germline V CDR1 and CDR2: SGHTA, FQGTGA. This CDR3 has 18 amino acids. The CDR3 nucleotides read TGTGCCAGCAGCCCCGGACGTTACAGGGTTAGTTGTGGTCAGCCCCAGCATTTT. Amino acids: CASSPGRYRVSCGQPQHF.

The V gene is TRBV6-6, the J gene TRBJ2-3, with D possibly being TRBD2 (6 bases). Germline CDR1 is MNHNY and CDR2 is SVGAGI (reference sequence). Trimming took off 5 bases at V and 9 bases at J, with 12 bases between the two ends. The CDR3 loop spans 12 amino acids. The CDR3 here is CASSQAAGTQYF. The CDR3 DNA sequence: TGTGCCAGCAGTCAGGCGGCGGGGACGCAGTATTTT.

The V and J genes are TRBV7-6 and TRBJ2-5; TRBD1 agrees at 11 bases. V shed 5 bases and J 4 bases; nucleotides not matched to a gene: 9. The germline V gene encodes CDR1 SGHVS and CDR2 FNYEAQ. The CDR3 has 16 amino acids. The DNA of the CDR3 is TGTGCCAGCAGCACCGGACAGGGGGCAGTTGCAGAGACCCAGTACTTC. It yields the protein CASSTGQGAVAETQYF.

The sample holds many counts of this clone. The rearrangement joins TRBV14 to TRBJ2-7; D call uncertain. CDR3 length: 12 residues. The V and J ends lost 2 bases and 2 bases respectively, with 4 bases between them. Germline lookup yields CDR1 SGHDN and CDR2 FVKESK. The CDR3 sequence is CASSQIAYEQYF. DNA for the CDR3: TGTGCCAGCAGCCAAATCGCCTACGAGCAGTACTTC.

The DNA for the CDR3 is TGTGCCTGGAGTCCCACCAGGCGGAACACCGGGGAGCTGTTTTTT. The encoded protein is CAWSPTRRNTGELFF. This chain connects TRBV30 to TRBJ2-2, with D uncertain. Germline CDR1 is GTSNPN and CDR2 is SVGIG (reference sequence). V shed 2 bases and J shed 1 base, with 11 bases lying between them. The CDR3 loop spans 15 amino acids.

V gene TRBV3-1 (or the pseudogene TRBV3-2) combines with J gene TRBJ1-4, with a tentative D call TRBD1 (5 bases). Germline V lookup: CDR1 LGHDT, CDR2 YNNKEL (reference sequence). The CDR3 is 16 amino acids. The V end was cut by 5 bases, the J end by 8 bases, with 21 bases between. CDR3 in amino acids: CASSRRDAGIREKLFF. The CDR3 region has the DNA TGTGCCAGCAGCAGACGGGACGCGGGAATAAGGGAAAAACTGTTTTTT.

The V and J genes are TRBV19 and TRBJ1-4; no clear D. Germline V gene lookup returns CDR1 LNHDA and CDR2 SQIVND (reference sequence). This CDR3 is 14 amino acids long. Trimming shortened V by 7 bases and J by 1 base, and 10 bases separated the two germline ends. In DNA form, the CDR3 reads TGTGCCAGTACCCCGACGGGAACTAATGAAAAACTGTTTTTT. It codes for CASTPTGTNEKLFF. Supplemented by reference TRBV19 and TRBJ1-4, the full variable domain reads DGGITQSPKYLFRKEGQNVTLSCEQNLNHDAMYWYRQDPGQGLRLIYYSQIVNDFQKGDIAEGYSVSREKKESFPLTVTSAQKNPTAFYLCASTPTGTNEKLFFGSGTQLSVL.

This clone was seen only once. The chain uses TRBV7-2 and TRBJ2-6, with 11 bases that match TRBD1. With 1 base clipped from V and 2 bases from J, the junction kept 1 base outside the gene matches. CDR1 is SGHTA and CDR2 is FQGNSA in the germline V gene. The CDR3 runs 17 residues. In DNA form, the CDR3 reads TGTGCCAGCAGCTTAGGGACAGGGGGCACTGGGGCCAACGTCCTGACTTTC. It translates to CASSLGTGGTGANVLTF.

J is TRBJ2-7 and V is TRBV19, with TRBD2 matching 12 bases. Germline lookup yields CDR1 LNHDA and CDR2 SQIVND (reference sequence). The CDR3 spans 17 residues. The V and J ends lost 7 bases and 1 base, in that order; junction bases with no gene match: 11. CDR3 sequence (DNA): TGTGCCAGTACCTCCATCTCCGGGACTAGCGGGTCCTACGAGCAGTACTTC. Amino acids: CASTSISGTSGSYEQYF.

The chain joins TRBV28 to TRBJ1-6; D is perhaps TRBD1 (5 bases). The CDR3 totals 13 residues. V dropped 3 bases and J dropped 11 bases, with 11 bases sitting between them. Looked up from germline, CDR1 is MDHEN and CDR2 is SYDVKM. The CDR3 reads CASSLGQKTPLHF. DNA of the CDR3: TGTGCCAGCAGTTTGGGGCAGAAAACACCCCTCCACTTT.

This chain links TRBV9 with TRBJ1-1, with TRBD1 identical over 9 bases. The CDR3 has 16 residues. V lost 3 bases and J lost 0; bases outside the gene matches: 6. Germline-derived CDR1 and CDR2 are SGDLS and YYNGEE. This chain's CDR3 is CASSAGTGRLNTEAFF. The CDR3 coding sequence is TGTGCCAGCAGCGCGGGGACAGGGAGATTGAACACTGAAGCTTTCTTT.

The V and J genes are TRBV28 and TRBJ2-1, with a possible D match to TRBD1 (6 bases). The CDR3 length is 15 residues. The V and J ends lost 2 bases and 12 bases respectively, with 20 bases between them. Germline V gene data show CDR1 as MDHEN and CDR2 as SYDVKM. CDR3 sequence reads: CASSLVRDTLGLQFF. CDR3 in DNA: TGTGCCAGCAGTTTAGTCAGGGACACTTTAGGACTGCAGTTCTTC.

The CDR3 DNA reads TGTGCCAGCACCTTGACAGGGGGCCAGTCGGAGACCCAGTACTTC. The encoded protein is CASTLTGGQSETQYF. This chain uses TRBV9 with TRBJ2-5, with TRBD1 matching over 10 bases. Per the germline V gene, CDR1 is SGDLS and CDR2 is YYNGEE. The CDR3 is 15 residues long. The ends lost 6 bases at V and 5 bases at J; junction bases unmatched: 10. Full variable domain (rest looked up from reference TRBV9 and TRBJ2-5): DSGVTQTPKHLITATGQRVTLRCSPRSGDLSVYWYQQSLDQGLQFLIQYYNGEERAKGNILERFSAQQFPDLHSELNLSSLELGDSALYFCASTLTGGQSETQYFGPGTRLLVL.

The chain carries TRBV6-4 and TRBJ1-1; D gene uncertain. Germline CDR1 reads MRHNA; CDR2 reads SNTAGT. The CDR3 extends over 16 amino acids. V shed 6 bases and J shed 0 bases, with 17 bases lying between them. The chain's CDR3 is CASRASFGDMNTEAFF. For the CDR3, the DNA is TGTGCCAGCAGGGCCTCCTTCGGGGATATGAACACTGAAGCTTTCTTT.

CDR3 coding DNA: TGTGCCAGCAGTGAAGTGAGGAGCTCTGGGGCCAACGTCCTGACTTTC. Residues: CASSEVRSSGANVLTF. The V gene is TRBV2, the J gene TRBJ2-6; D is unresolved. V shed 1 base and J shed 0 bases, with 7 bases lying between them. CDR3 size: 16 residues. Germline V CDR1 and CDR2: SNHLY, FYNNEI.

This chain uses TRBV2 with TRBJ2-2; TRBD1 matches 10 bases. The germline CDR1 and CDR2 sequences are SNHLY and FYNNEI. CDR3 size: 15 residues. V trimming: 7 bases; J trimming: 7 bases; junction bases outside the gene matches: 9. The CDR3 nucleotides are TGTGCCAGCAAGTCGGGACAGGGGTTGGGCGGGGAGCTGTTTTTT. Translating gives CASKSGQGLGGELFF. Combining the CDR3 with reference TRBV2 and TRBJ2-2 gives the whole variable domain EPEVTQTPSHQVTQMGQEVILRCVPISNHLYFYWYRQILGQKVEFLVSFYNNEISEKSEIFDDQFSVERPDGSNFTLKIRSTKLEDSAMYFCASKSGQGLGGELFFGEGSRLTVL.

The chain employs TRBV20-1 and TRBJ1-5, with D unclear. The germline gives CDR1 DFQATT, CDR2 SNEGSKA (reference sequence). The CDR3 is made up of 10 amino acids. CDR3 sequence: CGCELGAQHF. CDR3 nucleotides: TGCGGATGCGAGCTTGGAGCCCAGCATTTT.

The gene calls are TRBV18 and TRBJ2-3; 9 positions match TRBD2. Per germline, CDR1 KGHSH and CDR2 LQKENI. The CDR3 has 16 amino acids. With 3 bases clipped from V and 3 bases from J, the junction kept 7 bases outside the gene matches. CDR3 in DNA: TGTGCCAGCTCACCTGCGGGGGGGCGAGGTACAGATACGCAGTATTTT. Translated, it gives CASSPAGGRGTDTQYF.

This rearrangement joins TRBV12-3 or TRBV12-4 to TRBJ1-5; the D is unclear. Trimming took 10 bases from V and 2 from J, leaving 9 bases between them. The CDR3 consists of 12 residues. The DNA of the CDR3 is TGTGCCACCCGGTCGGGCAATCAGCCCCAGCATTTT. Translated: CATRSGNQPQHF.

CDR3 sequence: CASSGSFPGQRNYGYTF. CDR3 nucleotides: TGTGCCAGCAGTGGTTCTTTTCCGGGACAGCGTAACTATGGCTACACCTTC. The gene calls are TRBV6-1 and TRBJ1-2; 7 nucleotides align to TRBD1. V shed 4 bases, J shed 1 base, and the junction held 12 bases outside the gene matches. There are 17 residues in the CDR3. Per the germline V gene, CDR1 is MNHNS and CDR2 is SASEGT.

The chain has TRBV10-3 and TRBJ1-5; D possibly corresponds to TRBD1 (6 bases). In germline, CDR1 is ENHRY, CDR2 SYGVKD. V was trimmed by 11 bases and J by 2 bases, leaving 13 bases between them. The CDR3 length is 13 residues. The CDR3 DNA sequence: TGTGCCGCGGGAGGGGGAGGCAATCAGCCCCAGCATTTT. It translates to CAAGGGGNQPQHF.

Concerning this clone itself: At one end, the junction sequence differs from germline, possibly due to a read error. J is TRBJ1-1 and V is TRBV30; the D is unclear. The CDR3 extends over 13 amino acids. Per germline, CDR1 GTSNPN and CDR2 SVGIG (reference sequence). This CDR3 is CARSAQLNTEAFF. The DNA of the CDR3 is TGTGCCCGGAGCGCACAGCTGAACACTGAAGCTTTCTTT. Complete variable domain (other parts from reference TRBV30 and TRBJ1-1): SQTIHQWPATLVQPVGSPLSLECTVEGTSNPNLYWYRQAAGRGLQLLFYSVGIGQISSEVPQNLSASRPQDRQFILSSKKLLLSDSGFYLCARSAQLNTEAFFGQGTRLTVV.

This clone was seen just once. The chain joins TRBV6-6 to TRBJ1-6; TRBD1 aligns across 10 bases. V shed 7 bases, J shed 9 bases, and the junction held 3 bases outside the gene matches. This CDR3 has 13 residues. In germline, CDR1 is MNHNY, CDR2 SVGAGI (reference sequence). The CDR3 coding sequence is TGTGCCAGCACCAGGGACAGGGGTTCACCCCTCCACTTT. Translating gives CASTRDRGSPLHF.

The CDR3 is CASSQLRTGELFF. The DNA of the CDR3 is TGTGCCAGCAGCCAACTACGCACCGGGGAGCTGTTTTTT. The chain joins TRBV4-2 to TRBJ2-2; D gene ambiguous. V was shortened by 2 bases and J by 4 bases, with 5 bases between the two germline ends. The CDR3 is 13 residues long. The germline CDR1 and CDR2 sequences are LGHNA and YNFKEQ.

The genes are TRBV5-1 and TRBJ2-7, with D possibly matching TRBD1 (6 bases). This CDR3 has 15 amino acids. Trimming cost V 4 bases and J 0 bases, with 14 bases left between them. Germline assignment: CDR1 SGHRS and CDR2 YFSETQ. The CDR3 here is CASSPTGLSSYEQYF. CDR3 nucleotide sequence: TGCGCCAGCAGCCCGACAGGCCTCAGCTCCTACGAGCAGTACTTC.

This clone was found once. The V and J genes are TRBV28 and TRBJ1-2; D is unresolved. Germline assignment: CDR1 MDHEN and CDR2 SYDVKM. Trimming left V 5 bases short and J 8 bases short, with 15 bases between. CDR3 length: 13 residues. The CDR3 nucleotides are TGTGCCAGCAGTCCCTCACCGGAGAGGGGCTACACCTTC. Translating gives CASSPSPERGYTF.

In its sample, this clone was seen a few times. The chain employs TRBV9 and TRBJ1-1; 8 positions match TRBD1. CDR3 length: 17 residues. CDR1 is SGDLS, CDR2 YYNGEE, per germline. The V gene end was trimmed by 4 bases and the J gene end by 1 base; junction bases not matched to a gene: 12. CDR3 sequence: CASSLSTGEDSNTEAFF. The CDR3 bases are TGTGCCAGCAGCCTGTCGACAGGGGAGGATTCGAACACTGAAGCTTTCTTT.

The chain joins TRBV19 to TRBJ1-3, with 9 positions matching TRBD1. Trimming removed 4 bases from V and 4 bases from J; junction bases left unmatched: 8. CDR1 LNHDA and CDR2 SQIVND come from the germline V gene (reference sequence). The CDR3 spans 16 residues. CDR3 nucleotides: TGTGCCAGTAGTACCACAGGGGGCGCCGGCGGAAACACCATATATTTT. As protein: CASSTTGGAGGNTIYF.

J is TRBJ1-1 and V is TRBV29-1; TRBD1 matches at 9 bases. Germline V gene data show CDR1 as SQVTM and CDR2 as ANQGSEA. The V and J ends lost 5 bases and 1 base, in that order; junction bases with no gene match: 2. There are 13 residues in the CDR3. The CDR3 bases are TGCAGCGTTAGGACAGGGGCGAACACTGAAGCTTTCTTT. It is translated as CSVRTGANTEAFF. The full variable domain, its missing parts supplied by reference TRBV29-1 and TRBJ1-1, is SAVISQKPSRDICQRGTSLTIQCQVDSQVTMMFWYRQQPGQSLTLIATANQGSEATYESGFVIDKFPISRPNLTFSTLTVSNMSPEDSSIYLCSVRTGANTEAFFGQGTRLTVV.